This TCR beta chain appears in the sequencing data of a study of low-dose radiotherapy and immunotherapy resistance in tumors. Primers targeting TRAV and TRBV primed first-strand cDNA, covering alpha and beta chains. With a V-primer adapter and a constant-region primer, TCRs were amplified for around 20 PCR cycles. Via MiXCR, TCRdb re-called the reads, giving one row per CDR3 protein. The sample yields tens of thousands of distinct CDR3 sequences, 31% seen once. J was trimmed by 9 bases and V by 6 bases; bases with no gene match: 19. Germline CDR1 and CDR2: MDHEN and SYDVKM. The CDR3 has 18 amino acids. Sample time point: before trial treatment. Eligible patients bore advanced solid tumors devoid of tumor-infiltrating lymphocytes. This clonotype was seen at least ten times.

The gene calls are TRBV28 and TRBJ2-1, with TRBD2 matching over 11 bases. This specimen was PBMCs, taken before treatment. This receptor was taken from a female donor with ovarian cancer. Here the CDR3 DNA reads TGTGCCAGCAGGTCAGTCGAAAAGGGACTAGCGGCAGGCCTTGAGCAGTTCTTC. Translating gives CASRSVEKGLAAGLEQFF.